These T cell receptor beta chains were read from a single sample in a study of blood T cell repertoires in COVID-19. Profiling relied on immunoSEQ multiplex PCR, and the TCRdb table lists in-frame clones only, not all of them. The sample contains around 240,000 clones, 80% to 90% of which appear only once. The sample was peripheral blood. Receptors were obtained from a man aged 40-55 years with acute or convalescent COVID-19. Each CDR3 is given without its conserved first and last residue. A D gene is named only where the DNA matches it firmly.

CDR3 protein: ASSFGQLAMNTEAF; V gene: TRBV5-1; D gene: NA; J gene: TRBJ1-1
CDR3 protein: ASSRDRASEAF; V gene: TRBV5-6; D gene: TRBD1; J gene: TRBJ1-1
CDR3 protein: ASSYSASTYEQY; V gene: TRBV6-6; D gene: NA; J gene: TRBJ2-7
CDR3 protein: ASADTRSGNTIY; V gene: TRBV2; D gene: NA; J gene: TRBJ1-3
CDR3 protein: ASSDLEFNIAEAF; V gene: TRBV2; D gene: NA; J gene: TRBJ1-1
CDR3 protein: ASSGRTSGGTQETQY; V gene: TRBV5-1; D gene: TRBD2; J gene: TRBJ2-5
CDR3 protein: ASSEMRVSSGYT; V gene: TRBV2; D gene: NA; J gene: TRBJ1-2
CDR3 protein: ASSYERDLGYT; V gene: TRBV6-5; D gene: NA; J gene: TRBJ1-2
CDR3 protein: AIRELAGGNNEQF; V gene: TRBV10-3; D gene: TRBD2; J gene: TRBJ2-1
CDR3 protein: ASSGRDRGSLGYT; V gene: TRBV9; D gene: TRBD1; J gene: TRBJ1-2
CDR3 protein: ASSMWAGGIEKLF; V gene: TRBV19; D gene: TRBD1; J gene: TRBJ1-4
CDR3 protein: ASSVEGGALPTGELF; V gene: TRBV9; D gene: NA; J gene: TRBJ2-2
CDR3 protein: AHTFRTGPEGEAF; V gene: TRBV6-5; D gene: TRBD1; J gene: TRBJ1-1
CDR3 protein: AISESTGNQPQH; V gene: TRBV10-3; D gene: NA; J gene: TRBJ1-5
CDR3 protein: ASKMGGPTGELF; V gene: TRBV2; D gene: NA; J gene: TRBJ2-2
CDR3 protein: ATRGSVDGYT; V gene: TRBV24-1; D gene: NA; J gene: TRBJ1-2
CDR3 protein: ASSVGQGVMGGYT; V gene: TRBV9; D gene: TRBD1; J gene: TRBJ1-2
CDR3 protein: AWSVPGGAQY; V gene: TRBV30; D gene: TRBD2; J gene: TRBJ2-7
CDR3 protein: ASSPRQGQYEQY; V gene: TRBV9; D gene: TRBD1; J gene: TRBJ2-7
CDR3 protein: ASSSWGQGIYGYT; V gene: TRBV28; D gene: TRBD1; J gene: TRBJ1-2
CDR3 protein: ASSLDRRANTEAF; V gene: TRBV28; D gene: NA; J gene: TRBJ1-1
CDR3 protein: ASSYSTSGGSTEQY; V gene: TRBV6-5; D gene: TRBD2; J gene: TRBJ2-7
CDR3 protein: ASSQSGGYGYT; V gene: TRBV4-1; D gene: TRBD1; J gene: TRBJ1-2
CDR3 protein: ASSVGESSYNSPLH; V gene: TRBV9; D gene: NA; J gene: TRBJ1-6
CDR3 protein: ASSSRQGGYPDTQY; V gene: TRBV18; D gene: TRBD1; J gene: TRBJ2-3
CDR3 protein: ASSLSFGNTEAF; V gene: TRBV27; D gene: NA; J gene: TRBJ1-1
CDR3 protein: ASSFTGTEEQY; V gene: TRBV5-6; D gene: TRBD1; J gene: TRBJ2-7
CDR3 protein: ASSLGQGRMNTEAF; V gene: TRBV27; D gene: TRBD1; J gene: TRBJ1-1
CDR3 protein: ASSLLGSGETLTDTQY; V gene: TRBV5-6; D gene: TRBD2; J gene: TRBJ2-3
CDR3 protein: ASSRDRNSGNTIY; V gene: TRBV2; D gene: NA; J gene: TRBJ1-3
CDR3 protein: ASSLGTGTYQPQH; V gene: TRBV5-6; D gene: TRBD1; J gene: TRBJ1-5
CDR3 protein: ASSLSRGLTEAF; V gene: TRBV28; D gene: NA; J gene: TRBJ1-1
CDR3 protein: ASSLMDRGETQY; V gene: TRBV5-6; D gene: TRBD1; J gene: TRBJ2-5
CDR3 protein: ASSLVPGRGGYT; V gene: TRBV7-8; D gene: NA; J gene: TRBJ1-2
CDR3 protein: ASSHGSRDRASYEQY; V gene: TRBV3-1/TRBV3-2; D gene: TRBD1; J gene: TRBJ2-7
CDR3 protein: ATSDPTSGNTGELF; V gene: TRBV24-1; D gene: TRBD2; J gene: TRBJ2-2
CDR3 protein: AWSTGGAYGYT; V gene: TRBV30; D gene: TRBD1; J gene: TRBJ1-2
CDR3 protein: ASSHGQTEKLF; V gene: TRBV6-2/TRBV6-3; D gene: NA; J gene: TRBJ1-4
CDR3 protein: ASSVGQSTEAF; V gene: TRBV9; D gene: NA; J gene: TRBJ1-1
CDR3 protein: ASSLYLNQPQH; V gene: TRBV11-2; D gene: NA; J gene: TRBJ1-5
CDR3 protein: ASSLVSDQPQH; V gene: TRBV5-8; D gene: NA; J gene: TRBJ1-5
CDR3 protein: ASRPGQGGEKLF; V gene: TRBV5-1; D gene: TRBD1; J gene: TRBJ1-4
CDR3 protein: ASSPQAGGLPESYEQY; V gene: TRBV7-6; D gene: TRBD2; J gene: TRBJ2-7
CDR3 protein: ASSQSAAGNSPLH; V gene: TRBV16; D gene: NA; J gene: TRBJ1-6
CDR3 protein: ASSHGVGGSNNQPQH; V gene: TRBV7-9; D gene: NA; J gene: TRBJ1-5
CDR3 protein: SASTAEAF; V gene: TRBV20-1; D gene: NA; J gene: TRBJ1-1
CDR3 protein: ASSNAVGQVSTEAF; V gene: TRBV7-8; D gene: TRBD1; J gene: TRBJ1-1